This is a list of T cell receptor beta chains from one sample in a study of ipilimumab plus nivolumab after autologous stem cell transplantation. Using immunoSEQ multiplex PCR, the repertoire was profiled, and TCRdb retains in-frame clones only, with some absent. The profile shows tens of thousands of clones, roughly 86% of them singletons. This material consisted of PBMCs, taken in a trial of ipilimumab plus nivolumab as post-transplant consolidation. These receptor sequences come from a male donor with diffuse large B-cell lymphoma. Both conserved end residues are part of each CDR3. Each record gives: clone size, V gene, D gene, J gene, CDR3 DNA, CDR3 protein. D genes are given only for firm matches. The size of a clone is reported for some rows only, either as once, few or many, or as a class for expanded clones.

clone size: NA; V gene: TRBV4-1; D gene: TRBD2; J gene: TRBJ2-5; CDR3 DNA: TGCGCCAGCAGCCAAGACCGAGGCGGGGGGAATCAAGAGACCCAGTACTTC; CDR3 protein: CASSQDRGGGNQETQYF
clone size: NA; V gene: TRBV7-9; D gene: NA; J gene: TRBJ2-7; CDR3 DNA: TGTGCCAGCAGCCTCGGGGGGCAGGGCGGCGAGCAGTACTTC; CDR3 protein: CASSLGGQGGEQYF
clone size: NA; V gene: TRBV6-6; D gene: TRBD1; J gene: TRBJ2-5; CDR3 DNA: TGTGCCAGCAGCCCTCTCGGACAGGCATTAGGGGAGACCCAGTACTTC; CDR3 protein: CASSPLGQALGETQYF
clone size: once; V gene: TRBV7-9; D gene: NA; J gene: TRBJ2-1; CDR3 DNA: TGTGCCAGCAGCCCACAGGGTGATAATGAGCAGTTCTTC; CDR3 protein: CASSPQGDNEQFF
clone size: NA; V gene: TRBV6-5; D gene: NA; J gene: TRBJ2-2; CDR3 DNA: TGTGCCAGCAACCGGGGAACCGACACCGGGGAGCTGTTTTTT; CDR3 protein: CASNRGTDTGELFF
clone size: NA; V gene: TRBV18; D gene: NA; J gene: TRBJ1-1; CDR3 DNA: TGTGCCAGCTCTCCCGGGACGGGGAACACTGAAGCTTTCTTT; CDR3 protein: CASSPGTGNTEAFF
clone size: few; V gene: TRBV9; D gene: NA; J gene: TRBJ2-7; CDR3 DNA: TGTGCCAGCAGCCCAGGAGGTTACGAGCAGTACTTC; CDR3 protein: CASSPGGYEQYF
clone size: NA; V gene: TRBV9; D gene: NA; J gene: TRBJ2-7; CDR3 DNA: TGTGCCAGCAGCCCCCGGTATACAGAGGCCTACGAGCAGTACTTC; CDR3 protein: CASSPRYTEAYEQYF
clone size: NA; V gene: TRBV5-1; D gene: NA; J gene: TRBJ2-5; CDR3 DNA: TGCGCCAGCAGCTTGGCGGCAGCTACTCAAGAGACCCAGTACTTC; CDR3 protein: CASSLAAATQETQYF
clone size: NA; V gene: TRBV5-1; D gene: NA; J gene: TRBJ2-3; CDR3 DNA: TGCGCCAGCAGGTCCCACGGCTCGGCGGGAAACTCAGATACGCAGTATTTT; CDR3 protein: CASRSHGSAGNSDTQYF
clone size: NA; V gene: TRBV4-1; D gene: TRBD2; J gene: TRBJ2-5; CDR3 DNA: TGCGCCAGCAGCCAAATAGCGGGGGGGCAGGAGACCCAGTACTTC; CDR3 protein: CASSQIAGGQETQYF
clone size: NA; V gene: TRBV6-1; D gene: NA; J gene: TRBJ1-1; CDR3 DNA: TGTGTCGGACAGACGAAGAACACTGAAGCTTTCTTT; CDR3 protein: CVGQTKNTEAFF
clone size: NA; V gene: TRBV19; D gene: TRBD1; J gene: TRBJ2-1; CDR3 DNA: TGTGCCACCTCGGACAGGAAGAATGAGCAGTTCTTC; CDR3 protein: CATSDRKNEQFF
clone size: NA; V gene: TRBV18; D gene: NA; J gene: TRBJ1-2; CDR3 DNA: TGTGCCAGCTCCCCTACCGGGGTAAATAACTATGGCTACACCTTC; CDR3 protein: CASSPTGVNNYGYTF
clone size: NA; V gene: TRBV7-2; D gene: TRBD1; J gene: TRBJ1-4; CDR3 DNA: TGTGCCAGCAGCTTCGATATTCGACAGGGAGGGAATGAAAAACTGTTTTTT; CDR3 protein: CASSFDIRQGGNEKLFF
clone size: NA; V gene: TRBV6-5; D gene: TRBD1; J gene: TRBJ1-3; CDR3 DNA: TGTGCCAGCAGGGGGACAGGGGCTGGAAACACCATATATTTT; CDR3 protein: CASRGTGAGNTIYF